This paragraph covers one T cell receptor beta chain sequence. This clonotype was seen more than once but under ten times. Its antigen remains unidentified. No clone much larger than this one lies a single base away; base qualities are absent. The source of the sample is a study of T-cell reconstitution after alpha-beta-depleted transplantation in children (dated by TCRdb to 2016 to 2017). Describing the broader study: The study quantitatively tracked T-cell immune reconstitution after TCRalphabeta/CD19-depleted allogeneic hematopoietic cell transplantation in children using TCR repertoire profiling.

Taken from the germline V gene (reference sequence), the CDR1 and CDR2 loops are MNHEY and SMNVEV. Including cysteine and phenylalanine, the CDR3 has 12 amino acids. This entry keeps only the CDR3 DNA: 36 bases, framed from base 1. V loses 3 bases, J loses 6 bases, and the germline ends lie 9 bases apart. Library generation was performed with PCR. Sequencing was performed on an Illumina HiSeq 2500. TCR libraries were prepared with molecular barcoding, using unique molecular identifiers to normalize TCRbeta repertoire quantification. Using fastp trimming at Q25 and MiXCR clonotype assembly, TCRdb reanalyzed the public sequencing data and kept in-frame beta chains. A single entry per CDR3 protein holds the most common genes and DNA from its merged rows. The sample records more than 550,000 distinct CDR3 sequences, about 10% of which are singletons. 4% to 5% of the sample comes from the top ten.

This clonotype was sampled from a human donor who donated a stem cell graft to a child with acute myeloid leukemia. The chain joins TRBV27 to TRBJ2-7; the D gene is perhaps TRBD1, from 6 matching bases. The sample consisted of PBMCs from the stem cell graft donor, taken from the stem cell graft. The DNA reads TGTGCCAGCAGTTTTACAGGGACCGAGCAGTACTTC. This sequence encodes CASSFTGTEQYF.